This TCR beta chain was identified during a study of cytomegalovirus exposure and HLA in healthy donors. Study observations and caveats: Presence/absence analyses took donor sequencing depth as roughly uniform. V- and J-gene trimming in TCR beta was tied to a missense DCLRE1C variant by an analysis performed later. The authors confirmed in vitro that three CMV-associated chains were specific for CMV antigens.

Concerning this clone itself: Its antigen remains unidentified.

Germline V lookup: CDR1 SQVTM, CDR2 ANQGSEA. V was pared by 4 bases and J by 1 base, with 5 bases between. The CDR3 runs to 13 residues. PCR used 60 Vbeta primers and 13 Jbeta primers. Produced via immunoSEQ multiplex PCR; TCRdb's table is partial and in-frame only. The sample carries 130,000 or so clones, roughly 79% recorded once. The genes are TRBV29-1 and TRBJ2-6; D is unclear. This receptor was taken from a woman between 18 and 30 years old in good health and CMV-seronegative. Sequencing was performed on PBMCs. In DNA, the CDR3 is TGCAGCGTTGCGGAGTCTGGGGCCAACGTCCTGACTTTC. Its protein is CSVAESGANVLTF.